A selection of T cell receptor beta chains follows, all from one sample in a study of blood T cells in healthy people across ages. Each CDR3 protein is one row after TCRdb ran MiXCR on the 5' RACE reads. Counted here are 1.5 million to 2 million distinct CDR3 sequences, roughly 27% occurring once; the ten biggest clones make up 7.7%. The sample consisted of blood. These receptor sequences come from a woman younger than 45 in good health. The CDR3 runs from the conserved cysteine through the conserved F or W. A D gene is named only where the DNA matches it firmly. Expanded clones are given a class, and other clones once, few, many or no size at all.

cdr3_aa: CASSPPGRTTDTQYF
cdr3_nt: TGTGCCAGCTCTCCGCCAGGGCGGACTACAGATACGCAGTATTTT
j_call: TRBJ2-3
v_call: TRBV18
d_call: -
clone_size: -

cdr3_aa: CSADRASSYEQYF
cdr3_nt: TGCAGTGCCGACAGGGCGAGCTCCTACGAGCAGTACTTC
j_call: TRBJ2-7
v_call: TRBV20-1
d_call: TRBD1
clone_size: many

cdr3_aa: CATSRNLGGNIYEQYF
cdr3_nt: TGTGCCACCAGCCGTAATTTGGGGGGCAATATATACGAGCAGTACTTC
j_call: TRBJ2-7
v_call: TRBV15
d_call: -
clone_size: many

cdr3_aa: CASTPGDRSGSPLHF
cdr3_nt: TGTGCCAGCACCCCCGGCGACAGGTCTGGATCACCCCTCCACTTT
j_call: TRBJ1-6
v_call: TRBV7-9
d_call: -
clone_size: few

cdr3_aa: CASSLLTGSQETQYF
cdr3_nt: TGTGCCAGCAGCTTACTGACAGGATCTCAAGAGACCCAGTACTTC
j_call: TRBJ2-5
v_call: TRBV5-6
d_call: -
clone_size: many

cdr3_aa: CASTSSGGTTDTQYF
cdr3_nt: TGTGCCAGCACATCTAGCGGGGGAACCACAGATACGCAGTATTTT
j_call: TRBJ2-3
v_call: TRBV2
d_call: TRBD2
clone_size: few

cdr3_aa: CASSGSGGLIPSTDTQYF
cdr3_nt: TGTGCCAGCAGCGGTAGCGGGGGGCTGATCCCCAGCACAGATACGCAGTATTTT
j_call: TRBJ2-3
v_call: TRBV9
d_call: TRBD2
clone_size: -

cdr3_aa: CASSLSDRGPIYEQYF
cdr3_nt: TGTGCCAGCAGCCTTTCAGACAGGGGACCCATTTACGAGCAGTACTTC
j_call: TRBJ2-7
v_call: TRBV12-3/TRBV12-4
d_call: TRBD1
clone_size: few

cdr3_aa: CASATLGENTDTQYF
cdr3_nt: TGTGCCAGCGCTACCTTGGGGGAGAACACAGATACGCAGTATTTT
j_call: TRBJ2-3
v_call: TRBV27
d_call: -
clone_size: -

cdr3_aa: CSARAVQGLVNEQFF
cdr3_nt: TGCAGTGCTAGAGCCGTCCAGGGGTTGGTCAATGAGCAGTTCTTC
j_call: TRBJ2-1
v_call: TRBV20-1
d_call: -
clone_size: -

cdr3_aa: CASSSTGTASSYNEQFF
cdr3_nt: TGTGCCAGCAGTTCCACCGGGACTGCTAGCTCCTACAATGAGCAGTTCTTC
j_call: TRBJ2-1
v_call: TRBV12-3/TRBV12-4
d_call: -
clone_size: few

cdr3_aa: CSARITRRNTEAFF
cdr3_nt: TGCAGTGCTAGGATAACCAGGCGTAACACTGAAGCTTTCTTT
j_call: TRBJ1-1
v_call: TRBV20-1
d_call: -
clone_size: -

cdr3_aa: CASSLIPRGPGNEQFF
cdr3_nt: TGTGCCAGCAGCCTCATACCCAGGGGGCCGGGCAATGAGCAGTTCTTC
j_call: TRBJ2-1
v_call: TRBV7-6
d_call: TRBD1
clone_size: many

cdr3_aa: CASSPPGYQETQYF
cdr3_nt: TGTGCCAGCTCACCACCGGGATACCAAGAGACCCAGTACTTC
j_call: TRBJ2-5
v_call: TRBV18
d_call: -
clone_size: many

cdr3_aa: CASRLAAASSQYF
cdr3_nt: TGTGCCAGCAGACTAGCGGCCGCATCCTCGCAGTACTTC
j_call: TRBJ2-5
v_call: TRBV6-1
d_call: TRBD2
clone_size: once

cdr3_aa: CASSLDQGYEQYF
cdr3_nt: TGCGCCAGCAGCTTGGATCAGGGCTACGAGCAGTACTTC
j_call: TRBJ2-7
v_call: TRBV12-3/TRBV12-4
d_call: -
clone_size: many

cdr3_aa: CASSPAGAVFF
cdr3_nt: TGTGCCAGCTCACCTGCGGGGGCGGTGTTCTTC
j_call: TRBJ2-1
v_call: TRBV18
d_call: -
clone_size: -

cdr3_aa: CASTRVFEGNEQYF
cdr3_nt: TGTGCCAGCACAAGGGTCTTCGAGGGGAACGAGCAGTACTTC
j_call: TRBJ2-7
v_call: TRBV28
d_call: -
clone_size: -

cdr3_aa: CASSYDRAENYGYTF
cdr3_nt: TGCGCCAGCAGCTACGACAGGGCGGAAAACTATGGCTACACCTTC
j_call: TRBJ1-2
v_call: TRBV5-1
d_call: TRBD1
clone_size: few

cdr3_aa: CASSPQRSSYEQYF
cdr3_nt: TGTGCCAGCAGCCCTCAACGAAGCTCCTACGAGCAGTACTTC
j_call: TRBJ2-7
v_call: TRBV7-9
d_call: -
clone_size: many

cdr3_aa: CASSRSMGGSYNEQFF
cdr3_nt: TGTGCCAGCAGCCGGAGTATGGGAGGCTCCTACAATGAGCAGTTCTTC
j_call: TRBJ2-1
v_call: TRBV3-1
d_call: -
clone_size: -

cdr3_aa: CASSKVGTSMSYNEQFF
cdr3_nt: TGTGCCAGCAGCAAAGTTGGGACTAGCATGTCCTACAATGAGCAGTTCTTC
j_call: TRBJ2-1
v_call: TRBV21-1
d_call: -
clone_size: once

cdr3_aa: CSAGRDRGIYGYTF
cdr3_nt: TGCAGCGCCGGCCGTGACAGGGGAATTTATGGCTACACCTTC
j_call: TRBJ1-2
v_call: TRBV29-1
d_call: TRBD1
clone_size: -

cdr3_aa: CASSSLQTKQYF
cdr3_nt: TGTGCCAGCAGCTCACTACAGACAAAGCAGTACTTC
j_call: TRBJ2-5
v_call: TRBV7-2
d_call: -
clone_size: few

cdr3_aa: CASRGLAENEQYF
cdr3_nt: TGCGCCAGCAGAGGACTAGCAGAGAACGAGCAGTACTTC
j_call: TRBJ2-7
v_call: TRBV5-1
d_call: TRBD2
clone_size: many

cdr3_aa: CAISEPIGGVPLRDNQPQHF
cdr3_nt: TGTGCCATCAGTGAACCCATAGGGGGGGTCCCGCTCCGTGACAATCAGCCCCAGCATTTT
j_call: TRBJ1-5
v_call: TRBV10-3
d_call: -
clone_size: -

cdr3_aa: CASSFASGSVPDTQYF
cdr3_nt: TGTGCCAGCAGCTTCGCTAGCGGGAGCGTACCCGATACGCAGTATTTT
j_call: TRBJ2-3
v_call: TRBV5-4
d_call: TRBD2
clone_size: -

cdr3_aa: CSAREGGSGNEQFF
cdr3_nt: TGCAGTGCTAGAGAAGGAGGCAGTGGGAATGAGCAGTTCTTC
j_call: TRBJ2-1
v_call: TRBV20-1
d_call: -
clone_size: few

cdr3_aa: CASSNSGAGYNEQFF
cdr3_nt: TGCGCCAGCAGCAATAGCGGGGCAGGGTACAATGAGCAGTTCTTC
j_call: TRBJ2-1
v_call: TRBV5-1
d_call: TRBD2
clone_size: -

cdr3_aa: CASSQGTGFHGYTF
cdr3_nt: TGTGCCAGCAGCCAAGGGACAGGGTTTCATGGCTACACCTTC
j_call: TRBJ1-2
v_call: TRBV14
d_call: TRBD1
clone_size: -

cdr3_aa: CASSQSRDRDGYTF
cdr3_nt: TGTGCCAGCAGCCAGTCCCGGGACAGGGATGGCTACACCTTC
j_call: TRBJ1-2
v_call: TRBV11-2
d_call: TRBD1
clone_size: -

cdr3_aa: CSAPSGSYNEQFF
cdr3_nt: TGCAGCGCTCCTAGCGGCTCCTACAATGAGCAGTTCTTC
j_call: TRBJ2-1
v_call: TRBV29-1
d_call: TRBD2
clone_size: -

cdr3_aa: CASSLPGGLAAEQFF
cdr3_nt: TGCGCCAGCAGCCTCCCCGGGGGGCTAGCGGCTGAGCAGTTCTTC
j_call: TRBJ2-1
v_call: TRBV4-1
d_call: -
clone_size: many

cdr3_aa: CASSFETGGEQYF
cdr3_nt: TGCGCCAGCAGCTTCGAGACAGGGGGTGAGCAGTACTTC
j_call: TRBJ2-7
v_call: TRBV5-1
d_call: TRBD1
clone_size: -

cdr3_aa: CASSSGTSGLSQFF
cdr3_nt: TGTGCCAGCAGCTCCGGGACTAGCGGGTTGTCGCAGTTCTTC
j_call: TRBJ2-1
v_call: TRBV7-2
d_call: TRBD2
clone_size: once

cdr3_aa: CSVAKTGMGDTQYF
cdr3_nt: TGCAGCGTTGCCAAAACAGGGATGGGTGATACGCAGTATTTC
j_call: TRBJ2-3
v_call: TRBV29-1
d_call: -
clone_size: once

cdr3_aa: CASSLDPGLEAFF
cdr3_nt: TGTGCCAGCAGCTTAGATCCAGGGCTTGAAGCTTTCTTT
j_call: TRBJ1-1
v_call: TRBV11-2
d_call: -
clone_size: -

cdr3_aa: CSARRPGTQAAEAFF
cdr3_nt: TGCAGTGCTCGCCGTCCCGGGACCCAAGCGGCTGAAGCTTTCTTT
j_call: TRBJ1-1
v_call: TRBV20-1
d_call: -
clone_size: -

cdr3_aa: CASSLAMTGINEKLFF
cdr3_nt: TGTGCCAGCAGCTTAGCGATGACTGGCATTAATGAAAAACTGTTTTTT
j_call: TRBJ1-4
v_call: TRBV7-9
d_call: -
clone_size: -

cdr3_aa: CASSVGQSKFNIQYF
cdr3_nt: TGTGCCAGCAGCGTAGGACAGAGCAAGTTTAACATTCAGTACTTC
j_call: TRBJ2-4
v_call: TRBV9
d_call: -
clone_size: many

cdr3_aa: CASSPGDRVSGYTF
cdr3_nt: TGTGCCAGCAGCCCGGGAGACAGGGTCTCTGGCTACACCTTC
j_call: TRBJ1-2
v_call: TRBV28
d_call: TRBD1
clone_size: once

cdr3_aa: CAISGGGQPQHF
cdr3_nt: TGTGCCATCAGTGGGGGAGGGCAGCCCCAGCATTTT
j_call: TRBJ1-5
v_call: TRBV10-3
d_call: -
clone_size: many

cdr3_aa: CASSLTGAASGGVDNEQFF
cdr3_nt: TGTGCCAGCAGCTTAACGGGTGCTGCTAGCGGGGGTGTTGACAATGAGCAGTTCTTC
j_call: TRBJ2-1
v_call: TRBV7-3
d_call: TRBD2
clone_size: many

cdr3_aa: CASSRPPVFDTQYF
cdr3_nt: TGTGCCAGCAGCCGACCCCCCGTATTTGATACGCAGTATTTT
j_call: TRBJ2-3
v_call: TRBV5-6
d_call: -
clone_size: -

cdr3_aa: CASSVVDRGGNNEQFF
cdr3_nt: TGTGCCAGCAGCGTAGTTGACCGGGGGGGCAACAATGAGCAGTTCTTC
j_call: TRBJ2-1
v_call: TRBV9
d_call: TRBD2
clone_size: many

cdr3_aa: CAWDQGGEQFF
cdr3_nt: TGTGCCTGGGACCAGGGTGGTGAGCAGTTCTTC
j_call: TRBJ2-1
v_call: TRBV30
d_call: -
clone_size: -

cdr3_aa: CSARTGNEGYTF
cdr3_nt: TGCAGTGCCAGGACAGGGAACGAGGGCTACACCTTC
j_call: TRBJ1-2
v_call: TRBV20-1
d_call: TRBD1
clone_size: few

cdr3_aa: CSAPQGHSYEQYF
cdr3_nt: TGCAGTGCTCCACAGGGGCACTCCTACGAGCAGTACTTC
j_call: TRBJ2-7
v_call: TRBV20-1
d_call: TRBD1
clone_size: few

cdr3_aa: CASSFRTKEETQYF
cdr3_nt: TGTGCCAGCAGCTTTCGGACTAAAGAAGAGACCCAGTACTTC
j_call: TRBJ2-5
v_call: TRBV7-2
d_call: -
clone_size: few

cdr3_aa: CASSSRGGVAKNIQYF
cdr3_nt: TGTGCCAGCAGTTCAAGGGGCGGGGTAGCCAAAAACATTCAGTACTTC
j_call: TRBJ2-4
v_call: TRBV7-8
d_call: -
clone_size: -

cdr3_aa: CASSLGTYTEDTQYF
cdr3_nt: TGTGCCAGCAGCTTAGGCACTTACACCGAAGATACGCAGTATTTT
j_call: TRBJ2-3
v_call: TRBV11-1
d_call: -
clone_size: few

cdr3_aa: CSVSAGQTNQPQHF
cdr3_nt: TGCAGTGTCTCCGCGGGACAGACCAATCAGCCCCAGCATTTT
j_call: TRBJ1-5
v_call: TRBV20-1
d_call: TRBD1
clone_size: -

cdr3_aa: CASSNPSGTGGEQYF
cdr3_nt: TGTGCCAGCAGTAACCCCAGTGGGACGGGGGGAGAGCAGTACTTC
j_call: TRBJ2-7
v_call: TRBV9
d_call: TRBD2
clone_size: -